The 8 T cell receptor beta chains below come from one sample, sequenced in a study of blood T cell repertoires in COVID-19. Generated by immunoSEQ multiplex PCR, the TCRdb table keeps only in-frame clones and is missing some. The sample contains about 260,000 clones, approximately 87% of which appear only once. Source material: peripheral blood. The receptor source for this set is a woman in her thirties or forties who had recovered from COVID-19.

The rearrangement joins TRBV5-1 to TRBJ1-3; tentative D call: TRBD1 (6 bases). The CDR3 has 13 amino acids. Germline lookup yields CDR1 SGHRS and CDR2 YFSETQ. Trimming stripped 2 bases from V and 7 bases from J, with 10 bases between. The CDR3, as DNA: TGCGCCAGCAGCTTAGGGGGATCCAACACCATATATTTT. This sequence encodes CASSLGGSNTIYF.

V and J are TRBV7-2 and TRBJ2-2; 9 positions match TRBD1. There are 15 residues in the CDR3. Germline CDR1 and CDR2: SGHTA and FQGNSA. V was pared by 6 bases and J by 4 bases, with 6 bases of the junction left unmatched. Here the CDR3 DNA reads TGTGCCAGCAGTGACAGGGGGTCAGGCACCGGGGAGCTGTTTTTT. Translating it yields CASSDRGSGTGELFF. The full variable domain, rest sourced from reference TRBV7-2 and TRBJ2-2, is GAGVSQSPSNKVTEKGKDVELRCDPISGHTALYWYRQSLGQGLEFLIYFQGNSAPDKSGLPSDRFSAERTGGSVSTLTIQRTQQEDSAVYLCASSDRGSGTGELFFGEGSRLTVL.

The rearrangement uses TRBV5-1 and TRBJ2-5, with 8 bases fitting TRBD2. Per germline, CDR1 SGHRS and CDR2 YFSETQ. Trimming removed 4 bases from V and 5 bases from J; junction bases left unmatched: 7. The CDR3 extends over 14 amino acids. CDR3 residues: CASSIGGAQETQYF. The CDR3 nucleotides are TGCGCCAGCAGCATCGGGGGGGCCCAGGAGACCCAGTACTTC.

This clone was found once. This chain connects TRBV30 to TRBJ1-5, with D unclear. This CDR3 has 15 residues. V was pared by 1 base and J by 2 bases, with 12 bases between. CDR1 is GTSNPN and CDR2 is SVGIG in the germline V gene (reference sequence). The CDR3 spells CAWSGENSGNQPQHF. The CDR3 DNA is TGTGCCTGGAGTGGAGAGAACAGTGGCAATCAGCCCCAGCATTTT.

The chain couples TRBV7-9 to TRBJ2-1; 7 positions match TRBD2. V gave up 2 bases and J gave up 6 bases; unmatched junction bases: 4. Germline V gene data show CDR1 as SEHNR and CDR2 as FQNEAQ (reference sequence). The CDR3 totals 14 residues. CDR3 in amino acids: CASSLLAVPNEQFF. The CDR3 DNA is TGTGCCAGCAGCTTACTAGCGGTGCCCAATGAGCAGTTCTTC.

This clone was seen only once. The V call is TRBV5-1, the J call TRBJ2-5; a weak D match, TRBD1 (5 bases). Germline CDR1 is SGHRS and CDR2 is YFSETQ. This CDR3 is built from 15 residues. Trimming shortened V by 4 bases and J by 5 bases, and 18 bases separated the two germline ends. This chain's CDR3 is CASSARAGIGETQYF. The CDR3 DNA follows: TGCGCCAGCAGCGCCCGAGCAGGGATCGGGGAGACCCAGTACTTC.

The J gene is TRBJ1-2, the V gene TRBV2; unclear D gene. The CDR3 extends over 13 amino acids. The germline gives CDR1 SNHLY, CDR2 FYNNEI. V lost 5 bases and J lost 2, with 9 bases in between. The CDR3: CASSNQKNYGYTF. In DNA, the CDR3 is TGTGCCAGCAGTAACCAGAAGAACTATGGCTACACCTTC.

V gene TRBV4-1 combines with J gene TRBJ2-1; 13 nucleotides align to TRBD2. The CDR3 is 16 amino acids. Germline V gene data show CDR1 as MGHRA and CDR2 as YSYEKL. Germline trimming cut 4 bases from V and 8 bases from J; bases unmatched to any gene: 8. The CDR3 nucleotides are TGCGCCAGCAGCCCTGGACTAGCGGGGGCGGTGGATGAGCAGTTCTTC. Translated: CASSPGLAGAVDEQFF.